This is a list of T cell receptor beta chains from one sample in a study of blood T cell repertoires in COVID-19. Using immunoSEQ multiplex PCR, the repertoire was profiled, and TCRdb retains in-frame clones only, with some absent. The sample has 110,000 or so clones; just under 90% are singletons. The material sequenced was peripheral blood. These receptors were collected from a woman aged 50 to 65 with acute or convalescent COVID-19. Each CDR3 is given with its conserved first and last residue. The D gene is left open where the match is weak. Expanded clones are given a class, and other clones once, few, many or no size at all.

v_gene: TRBV19
len: 15
d_gene: TRBD1
j_gene: TRBJ1-2
abundance: .
CDR3nt: TGTGCCAGTAGTACCGGGACAGGGATGAGCTATGGCTACACCTTC
CDR3aa: CASSTGTGMSYGYTF

v_gene: TRBV7-3
len: 14
d_gene: .
j_gene: TRBJ1-1
abundance: .
CDR3nt: TGTGCCAGCAGCCGAGGGGGAAAGAACACTGAAGCTTTCTTT
CDR3aa: CASSRGGKNTEAFF

v_gene: TRBV7-8
len: 15
d_gene: .
j_gene: TRBJ1-6
abundance: few
CDR3nt: TGTGCCAGCAGCCCCGAGGCCAGTCCCAATTCACCCCTCCACTTT
CDR3aa: CASSPEASPNSPLHF

v_gene: TRBV6-6
len: 13
d_gene: .
j_gene: TRBJ1-2
abundance: .
CDR3nt: TGTGCCACCGCATATGGGCCCCAAGATGGCTACACCTTC
CDR3aa: CATAYGPQDGYTF

v_gene: TRBV2
len: 14
d_gene: TRBD1
j_gene: TRBJ1-1
abundance: .
CDR3nt: TGTGCCAGCAGAGACCGGACAGGATCCACTGAAGCTTTCTTT
CDR3aa: CASRDRTGSTEAFF

v_gene: TRBV9
len: 15
d_gene: .
j_gene: TRBJ1-1
abundance: once
CDR3nt: TGTGCCAGCAGCGTAGGGGGTAGGGAGGGGACTGAAGCTTTCTTT
CDR3aa: CASSVGGREGTEAFF

v_gene: TRBV5-1
len: 14
d_gene: .
j_gene: TRBJ1-4
abundance: .
CDR3nt: TGCGCCAGCAGCTTGGGTGCAGGAAATGAAAAACTGTTTTTT
CDR3aa: CASSLGAGNEKLFF

v_gene: TRBV7-9
len: 18
d_gene: TRBD1
j_gene: TRBJ1-4
abundance: .
CDR3nt: TGTGCCAGCAGCCCCGGGACAGGGGGCGCTTTCACTAATGAAAAACTGTTTTTT
CDR3aa: CASSPGTGGAFTNEKLFF

v_gene: TRBV7-9
len: 15
d_gene: TRBD1
j_gene: TRBJ1-4
abundance: .
CDR3nt: TGTGCCAGCAGCCCCGACCGGGACAGGGGTGAAAAACTGTTTTTT
CDR3aa: CASSPDRDRGEKLFF

v_gene: TRBV7-2
len: 15
d_gene: TRBD2
j_gene: TRBJ2-1
abundance: .
CDR3nt: TGTGCCAGCAGCCCACTAGCGTCTGGTTACAATGAGCAGTTCTTC
CDR3aa: CASSPLASGYNEQFF

v_gene: TRBV7-3
len: 16
d_gene: TRBD2
j_gene: TRBJ2-3
abundance: .
CDR3nt: TGTGCCAGCAGCCCGGGACTAGCGGGAAGCACAGATACGCAGTATTTT
CDR3aa: CASSPGLAGSTDTQYF

v_gene: TRBV6-6
len: 16
d_gene: .
j_gene: TRBJ1-4
abundance: .
CDR3nt: TGTGCCAGCAGTTCGCTAACAGAGCCTACTGCTGAAAAACTGTTTTTT
CDR3aa: CASSSLTEPTAEKLFF

v_gene: TRBV7-9
len: 13
d_gene: .
j_gene: TRBJ1-5
abundance: .
CDR3nt: TGTGCCAGCAGCGGGAGGGACAATCAGCCCCAGCATTTT
CDR3aa: CASSGRDNQPQHF

v_gene: TRBV18
len: 13
d_gene: .
j_gene: TRBJ1-1
abundance: few
CDR3nt: TGTGCCAGCTCACCGGGCCCGAACACTGAAGCTTTCTTT
CDR3aa: CASSPGPNTEAFF

v_gene: TRBV3-1/TRBV3-2
len: 17
d_gene: .
j_gene: TRBJ1-2
abundance: .
CDR3nt: TGTGCCAGCAGCCCAATACCTTGGACAGCCAATAACTATGGCTACACCTTC
CDR3aa: CASSPIPWTANNYGYTF

v_gene: TRBV5-6
len: 13
d_gene: .
j_gene: TRBJ1-2
abundance: .
CDR3nt: TGTGCCAGCAGTTCTACACGGGGGTATGGCTACACCTTC
CDR3aa: CASSSTRGYGYTF

v_gene: TRBV9
len: 14
d_gene: .
j_gene: TRBJ1-3
abundance: .
CDR3nt: TGTGCCAGCAGCGTAGGAGCTTTTGGAAACACCATATATTTT
CDR3aa: CASSVGAFGNTIYF

v_gene: TRBV19
len: 14
d_gene: TRBD1
j_gene: TRBJ1-1
abundance: .
CDR3nt: TGTGCCAGTAGTTTTGGACAGGGGGGGACTGAAGCTTTCTTT
CDR3aa: CASSFGQGGTEAFF

v_gene: TRBV28
len: 14
d_gene: .
j_gene: TRBJ2-7
abundance: .
CDR3nt: TGTGCCAGCCTAATCAGGGCGACACCCTACGAGCAGTACTTC
CDR3aa: CASLIRATPYEQYF

v_gene: TRBV27
len: 12
d_gene: TRBD1
j_gene: TRBJ2-1
abundance: .
CDR3nt: TGTGCCAGCAGTTTAAGACAGGGTGAACAGTTCTTC
CDR3aa: CASSLRQGEQFF